The next 21 T cell receptor beta chains were all read from a single sample in a study of blood T cell repertoires in COVID-19. Assay: immunoSEQ multiplex PCR; the TCRdb copy retains only in-frame clones and omits some. Seen here are about 250,000 clones, around 85% observed once, and the top ten hold approximately 9.6%. Sample: PBMCs or T cells enriched from blood (not recorded which). Receptors were obtained from a woman between 50 and 59 years old with acute COVID-19.

This clone appeared a single time. The chain joins TRBV7-9 to TRBJ1-4; D is unclear. Trimming cost V 5 bases and J 0 bases, with 10 bases left between them. From germline, CDR1 is SEHNR and CDR2 FQNEAQ (reference sequence). CDR3 length: 15 residues. The DNA for the CDR3 is TGTGCCAGCAGCCCTGGGAGTGCAACTAATGAAAAACTGTTTTTT. Encoded protein: CASSPGSATNEKLFF.

The chain uses TRBV5-8 and TRBJ1-5; D uncertain. Between the trimmed V and J ends, which lost 1 base and 1 base, there was a span of 9 bases. Germline V gene sequence: CDR1 SGHTS, CDR2 YDEGEE. CDR3 length: 15 residues. In DNA form, the CDR3 reads TGTGCCAGCAGCTTGTCGGGTCGGAGCAATCAGCCCCAGCATTTT. This gives the protein CASSLSGRSNQPQHF. Full variable domain (rest looked up from reference TRBV5-8 and TRBJ1-5): EAGVTQSPTHLIKTRGQQATLRCSPISGHTSVYWYQQALGLGLQFLLWYDEGEERNRGNFPPRFSGRQFPNYSSELNVNALELEDSALYLCASSLSGRSNQPQHFGDGTRLSIL.

This chain joins TRBV10-3 and TRBJ1-2; TRBD1 matches 8 bases. Germline values: CDR1 ENHRY, CDR2 SYGVKD. Losses at the gene ends were 10 bases for V and 1 base for J; bases not matched to a gene: 5. The CDR3 contains 13 residues. The CDR3 reads CASSDRGNYGYTF. The DNA of the CDR3 is TGTGCCAGCAGCGACAGGGGTAACTATGGCTACACCTTC.

In its sample, this clone was seen once. V gene TRBV9 combines with J gene TRBJ1-2; D ambiguous. V was clipped by 3 bases and J by 8 bases, with 14 bases between them. The CDR3 covers 13 residues. Germline CDR1 is SGDLS and CDR2 is YYNGEE. The CDR3 here is CASSDRGISGYTF. CDR3 coding DNA: TGTGCCAGCAGCGATCGAGGTATAAGCGGCTACACCTTC.

The chain is built from TRBV3-1 (or the pseudogene TRBV3-2) and TRBJ1-1; D is uncertain. CDR1 is LGHDT and CDR2 is YNNKEL in the germline V gene (reference sequence). Trimming removed 1 base from V and 7 bases from J, with 10 bases in between. The CDR3 has 13 amino acids. This chain's CDR3 is CASSQGSEGEAFF. CDR3 DNA sequence: TGTGCCAGCAGCCAAGGGTCGGAGGGTGAAGCTTTCTTT.

This rearrangement joins TRBV7-2 to TRBJ1-1; D remains unclear. Looked up from germline, CDR1 is SGHTA and CDR2 is FQGNSA. This CDR3 region has 14 residues. The V end was cut by 1 base, the J end by 7 bases, with 13 bases between. The CDR3 sequence: CASSLVVGNSEAFF. The CDR3 DNA sequence: TGTGCCAGCAGCTTAGTAGTCGGGAATAGTGAAGCTTTCTTT.

The V and J genes are TRBV18 and TRBJ1-2; perhaps TRBD1 as D (6 bases). In germline, CDR1 is KGHSH, CDR2 LQKENI. The CDR3 contains 15 residues. V lost 3 bases and J 4 bases, leaving 15 bases between the germline ends. As DNA, the CDR3 is TGTGCCAGCTCACCGCCAGGGGTTCCGACCTATGGCTACACCTTC. Protein product: CASSPPGVPTYGYTF.

This sequence joins TRBV25-1 and TRBJ1-2; unclear D gene. Trimming took 3 bases from V and 8 from J, leaving 16 bases between them. The V gene's germline CDR1 is MGHDK and CDR2 SYGVNS. CDR3 size: 14 residues. CDR3 DNA: TGTGCCAGCAGTGAGCTAGATGGCCTCTTGGGCTACACCTTC. Translating gives CASSELDGLLGYTF.

The chain combines TRBV24-1 with TRBJ2-5; perhaps TRBD2 as D (6 bases). The CDR3 totals 15 residues. CDR1 is KGHDR, CDR2 SFDVKD, per germline. The ends were cut back, 3 bases at V and 4 bases at J, with 14 bases in the middle. Here the CDR3 reads CATSDGWTEGETQYF. CDR3 sequence (DNA): TGTGCCACCAGTGATGGATGGACGGAGGGAGAGACCCAGTACTTC.

V gene TRBV18 combines with J gene TRBJ1-6; D perhaps matches TRBD1 (5 bases). This CDR3 spans 15 amino acids. Germline V gives CDR1 KGHSH, CDR2 LQKENI. The V end was cut by 3 bases, the J end by 7 bases, with 13 bases between. The CDR3 coding sequence is TGTGCCAGCTCACCCTATCACGACAGAAATTCACCCCTCCACTTT. Translated, it gives CASSPYHDRNSPLHF.

This rearrangement joins TRBV18 to TRBJ2-1; 7 bases line up with TRBD1. There are 17 residues in the CDR3. Germline-derived CDR1 and CDR2 are KGHSH and LQKENI. V gave up 3 bases and J gave up 0 bases; unmatched junction bases: 8. The CDR3 loop reads CASSPQTDRRSYNEQFF. CDR3 nucleotides: TGTGCCAGCTCACCTCAAACGGACAGGCGCTCCTACAATGAGCAGTTCTTC.

This sequence joins TRBV5-1 and TRBJ1-2, with a weak D call TRBD1 (6 bases). Trimming cost V 0 bases and J 7 bases, with 13 bases left between them. This CDR3 is built from 14 residues. Looked up from germline, CDR1 is SGHRS and CDR2 is YFSETQ. The CDR3 DNA sequence: TGCGCCAGCAGCTTGGAGGCAGGGGAGTCTGGCTACACCTTC. Its translation is CASSLEAGESGYTF.

The chain has TRBV30 and TRBJ2-5, with 10 bases that match TRBD2. Germline CDR1 reads GTSNPN; CDR2 reads SVGIG (reference sequence). CDR3 length equals 13 residues. J lost 2 bases, V lost 5 bases, and 2 bases had no gene match. The DNA for the CDR3 is TGTGCCTGGGGACTAGCGGTACAAGAGACCCAGTACTTC. This codes for CAWGLAVQETQYF.

This chain uses TRBV3-1 (or the pseudogene TRBV3-2) with TRBJ2-7; 7 bases agree with TRBD1. Germline trimming cut 5 bases from V and 2 bases from J; bases unmatched to any gene: 6. This CDR3 region has 14 residues. CDR1 and CDR2 (germline): LGHDT, YNNKEL (reference sequence). CDR3 in amino acids: CASSARQGPYEQYF. In nucleotides, the CDR3 is TGTGCCAGCAGCGCCCGACAGGGACCCTACGAGCAGTACTTC.

J is TRBJ2-1 and V is TRBV3-1 (or the pseudogene TRBV3-2), with D unresolved. Trimming stripped 3 bases from V and 0 bases from J, with 3 bases between. Germline CDR1 is LGHDT and CDR2 is YNNKEL (reference sequence). The CDR3 sequence is 13 residues long. The CDR3: CASSQASYNEQFF. The CDR3, as DNA: TGTGCCAGCAGCCAGGCCTCCTACAATGAGCAGTTCTTC.

This chain links TRBV30 with TRBJ1-2; D is undetermined. The V gene's germline CDR1 is GTSNPN and CDR2 SVGIG (reference sequence). Trimming cost V 0 bases and J 5 bases, with 4 bases left between them. The CDR3 covers 11 residues. CDR3 DNA sequence: TGTGCCTGGAGTGTCCCTTATGGCTACACCTTC. This encodes CAWSVPYGYTF. Together with reference TRBV30 and TRBJ1-2, the CDR3 gives the full variable domain: SQTIHQWPATLVQPVGSPLSLECTVEGTSNPNLYWYRQAAGRGLQLLFYSVGIGQISSEVPQNLSASRPQDRQFILSSKKLLLSDSGFYLCAWSVPYGYTFGSGTRLTVV.

V and J are TRBV6-5 and TRBJ2-2, with TRBD1 as a possible D gene (5 bases). Germline CDR1 MNHEY, CDR2 SVGAGI. The length of the CDR3 is 15 residues. Trimming left V 7 bases short and J 0 bases short, with 12 bases between. The CDR3 nucleotides read TGTGCCAGCAACGACAGAGCGACGAACACCGGGGAGCTGTTTTTT. This gives the protein CASNDRATNTGELFF.

This chain links TRBV28 with TRBJ1-2, with no clear D. This CDR3 has 12 residues. V was trimmed by 6 bases and J by 5 bases, leaving 10 bases between them. The germline V gene has CDR1 MDHEN and CDR2 SYDVKM. The CDR3 sequence is CASSQTGYGYTF. The CDR3 coding sequence is TGTGCCAGCAGCCAAACGGGGTATGGCTACACCTTC.

The rearrangement uses TRBV18 and TRBJ1-4; maybe TRBD1 (6 bases). Germline values: CDR1 KGHSH, CDR2 LQKENI. The V gene lost 6 bases and the J gene lost 6 bases, with 17 bases spanning the gap. The length of the CDR3 is 15 residues. The CDR3 sequence is CASSARQVADEKLFF. Here the CDR3 DNA reads TGTGCCAGCTCGGCCCGACAGGTCGCGGATGAAAAACTGTTTTTT.

J is TRBJ1-1 and V is TRBV9, with D possibly matching TRBD1 (6 bases). V was cut by 4 bases and J by 14 bases, with 24 bases left in between. This CDR3 is 14 amino acids long. Germline CDR1 SGDLS, CDR2 YYNGEE. CDR3 region: CASSPQLAGMGAFF. In nucleotides, the CDR3 is TGTGCCAGCAGCCCCCAATTGGCAGGGATGGGGGCCTTCTTT.

The chain joins TRBV19 to TRBJ2-7; D perhaps matches TRBD1 (5 bases). Looked up from germline, CDR1 is LNHDA and CDR2 is SQIVND (reference sequence). The CDR3 consists of 16 residues. Between the trimmed V and J ends, which lost 4 bases and 1 base, there was a span of 17 bases. CDR3 nucleotides: TGTGCCAGTAGTACCCTGTTGGGGCCGGAATCCTACGAGCAGTACTTC. This encodes CASSTLLGPESYEQYF.